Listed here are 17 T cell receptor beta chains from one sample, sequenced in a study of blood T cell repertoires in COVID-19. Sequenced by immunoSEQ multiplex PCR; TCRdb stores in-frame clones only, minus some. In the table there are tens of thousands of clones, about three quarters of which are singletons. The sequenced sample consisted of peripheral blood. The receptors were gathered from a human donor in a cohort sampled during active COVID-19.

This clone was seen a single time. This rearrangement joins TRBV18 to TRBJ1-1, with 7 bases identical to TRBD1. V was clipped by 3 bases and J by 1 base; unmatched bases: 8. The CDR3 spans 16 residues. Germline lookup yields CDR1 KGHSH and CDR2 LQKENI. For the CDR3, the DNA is TGTGCCAGCTCACCGGGGACAGAAACAAAGAACACTGAAGCTTTCTTT. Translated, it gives CASSPGTETKNTEAFF. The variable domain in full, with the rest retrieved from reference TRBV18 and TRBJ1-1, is NAGVMQNPRHLVRRRGQEARLRCSPMKGHSHVYWYRQLPEEGLKFMVYLQKENIIDESGMPKERFSAEFPKEGPSILRIQQVVRGDSAAYFCASSPGTETKNTEAFFGQGTRLTVV.

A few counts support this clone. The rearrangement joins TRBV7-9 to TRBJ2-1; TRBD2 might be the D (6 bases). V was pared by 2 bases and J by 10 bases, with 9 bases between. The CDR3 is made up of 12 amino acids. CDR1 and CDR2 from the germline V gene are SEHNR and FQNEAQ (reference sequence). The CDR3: CASSLITSEQFF. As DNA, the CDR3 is TGTGCCAGCAGCTTAATTACTAGCGAGCAGTTCTTC. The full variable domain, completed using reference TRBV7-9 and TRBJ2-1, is DTGVSQNPRHKITKRGQNVTFRCDPISEHNRLYWYRQTLGQGPEFLTYFQNEAQLEKSRLLSDRFSAERPKGSFSTLEIQRTEQGDSAMYLCASSLITSEQFFGPGTRLTVL.

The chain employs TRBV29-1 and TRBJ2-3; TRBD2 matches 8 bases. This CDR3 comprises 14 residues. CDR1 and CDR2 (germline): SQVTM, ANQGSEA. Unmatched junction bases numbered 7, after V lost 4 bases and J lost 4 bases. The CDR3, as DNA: TGCAGCGTTGGACACAGGCGGGGGGCAGATACGCAGTATTTT. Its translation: CSVGHRRGADTQYF.

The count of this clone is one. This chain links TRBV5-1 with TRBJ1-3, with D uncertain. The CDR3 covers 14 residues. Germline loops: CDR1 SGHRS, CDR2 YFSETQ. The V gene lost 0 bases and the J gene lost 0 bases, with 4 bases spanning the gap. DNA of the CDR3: TGCGCCAGCAGCTTGGACAGCTCTGGAAACACCATATATTTT. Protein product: CASSLDSSGNTIYF.

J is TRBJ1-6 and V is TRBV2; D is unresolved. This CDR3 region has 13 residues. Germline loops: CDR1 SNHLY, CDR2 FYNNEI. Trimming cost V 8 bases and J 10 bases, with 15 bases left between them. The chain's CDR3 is CASQLGLASPLHF. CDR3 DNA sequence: TGTGCCAGCCAACTTGGGCTGGCCTCACCCCTCCACTTT.

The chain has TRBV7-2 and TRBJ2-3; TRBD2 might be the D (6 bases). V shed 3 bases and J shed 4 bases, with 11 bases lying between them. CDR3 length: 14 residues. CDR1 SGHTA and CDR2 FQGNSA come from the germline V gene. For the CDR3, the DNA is TGTGCCAGCAGCTTGGGGGGTTTCGCAGATACGCAGTATTTT. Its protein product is CASSLGGFADTQYF.

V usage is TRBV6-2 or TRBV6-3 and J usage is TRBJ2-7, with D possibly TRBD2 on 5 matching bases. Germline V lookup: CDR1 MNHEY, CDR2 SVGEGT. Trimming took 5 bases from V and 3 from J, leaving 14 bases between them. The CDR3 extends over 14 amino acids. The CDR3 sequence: CASSNLRRDYEQYF. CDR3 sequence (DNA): TGTGCCAGCAGTAACCTTCGACGGGACTACGAGCAGTACTTC.

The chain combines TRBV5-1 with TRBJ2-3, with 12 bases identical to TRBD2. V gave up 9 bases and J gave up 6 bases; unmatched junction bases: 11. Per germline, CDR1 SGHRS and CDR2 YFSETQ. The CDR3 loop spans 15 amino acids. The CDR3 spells CATARLAGAKDTQYF. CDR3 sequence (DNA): TGCGCCACCGCGCGACTAGCGGGGGCAAAGGATACGCAGTATTTT.

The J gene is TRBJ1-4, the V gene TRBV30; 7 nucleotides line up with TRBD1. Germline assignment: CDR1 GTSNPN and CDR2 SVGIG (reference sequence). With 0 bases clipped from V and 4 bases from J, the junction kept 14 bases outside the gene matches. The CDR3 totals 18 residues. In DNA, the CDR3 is TGTGCCTGGAGTGTAATTCTTGGTGGAGGGGGCCTTAATGAAAAACTGTTTTTT. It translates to CAWSVILGGGGLNEKLFF.

The CDR3 bases are TGTGCCACCTCCACAGGGTTCGGCACTGAAGCTTTCTTT. Encoded protein: CATSTGFGTEAFF. The chain carries TRBV19 and TRBJ1-1; TRBD1 might be the D (6 bases). V was clipped by 10 bases and J by 4 bases, with 16 bases between them. The CDR3 runs 13 residues. Germline V gene lookup returns CDR1 LNHDA and CDR2 SQIVND (reference sequence).

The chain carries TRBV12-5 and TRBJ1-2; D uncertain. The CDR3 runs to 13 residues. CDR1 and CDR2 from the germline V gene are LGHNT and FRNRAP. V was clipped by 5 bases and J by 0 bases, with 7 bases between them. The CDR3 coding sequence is TGTGCTAGTGGTGACAAGCCTAACTATGGCTACACCTTC. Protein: CASGDKPNYGYTF.

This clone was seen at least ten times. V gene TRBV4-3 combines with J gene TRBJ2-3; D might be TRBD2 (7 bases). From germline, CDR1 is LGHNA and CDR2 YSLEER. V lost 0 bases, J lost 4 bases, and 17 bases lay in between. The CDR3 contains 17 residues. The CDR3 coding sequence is TGCGCCAGCAGCCAAGAACTCGGGGGGCAGGGGCCAGATACGCAGTATTTT. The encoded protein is CASSQELGGQGPDTQYF.

The CDR3 DNA sequence: TGTGCCAGCAGCGCCCAAGGGGGCTGGGGGCAGCCCCAGCATTTT. Translating gives CASSAQGGWGQPQHF. The rearrangement links TRBV9 to TRBJ1-5, with TRBD1 identical over 7 bases. Germline V gene lookup returns CDR1 SGDLS and CDR2 YYNGEE. The V gene end was trimmed by 3 bases and the J gene end by 7 bases; junction bases not matched to a gene: 10. The CDR3 covers 15 residues.

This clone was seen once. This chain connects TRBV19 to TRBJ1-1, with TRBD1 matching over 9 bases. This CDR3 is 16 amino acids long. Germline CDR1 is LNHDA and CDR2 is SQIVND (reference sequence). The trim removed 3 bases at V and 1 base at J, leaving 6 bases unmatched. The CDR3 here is CASSILTGGRNTEAFF. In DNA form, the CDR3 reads TGTGCCAGTAGTATTCTCACAGGGGGCCGGAACACTGAAGCTTTCTTT.

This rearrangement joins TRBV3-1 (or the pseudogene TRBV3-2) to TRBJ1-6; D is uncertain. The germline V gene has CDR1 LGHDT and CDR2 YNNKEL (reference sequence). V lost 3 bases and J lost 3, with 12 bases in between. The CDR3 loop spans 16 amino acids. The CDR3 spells CASSQSGNFYNSPLHF. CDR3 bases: TGTGCCAGCAGCCAGAGCGGGAACTTCTATAATTCACCCCTCCACTTT.

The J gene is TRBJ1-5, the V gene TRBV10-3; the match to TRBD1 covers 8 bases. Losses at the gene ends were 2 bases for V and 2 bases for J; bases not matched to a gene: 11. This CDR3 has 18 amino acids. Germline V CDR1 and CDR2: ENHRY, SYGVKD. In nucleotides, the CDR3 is TGTGCCATCAGTGAGATCGGACAGGGCGCTTGGGGCAATCAGCCCCAGCATTTT. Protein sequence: CAISEIGQGAWGNQPQHF.

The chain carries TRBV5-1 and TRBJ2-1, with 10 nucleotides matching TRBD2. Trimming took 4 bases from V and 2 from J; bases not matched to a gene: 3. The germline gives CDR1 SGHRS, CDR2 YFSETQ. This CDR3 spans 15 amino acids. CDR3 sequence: CASSPAGGPYNEQFF. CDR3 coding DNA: TGCGCCAGCAGCCCAGCGGGGGGGCCCTACAATGAGCAGTTCTTC.